This TCR beta chain appears in the sequencing data of a study of control samples from healthy donors and cancer patients. This table comes from immunoSEQ multiplex PCR, and its TCRdb copy is limited to in-frame clones, with some not included. The data contain about 75,000 clones, around 94% of them singletons. Per the germline V gene, CDR1 is LNHDA and CDR2 is SQIVND (reference sequence). This CDR3 has 13 amino acids. With 10 bases removed from V and 5 bases from J, the gap between germline ends came to 14 bases. V usage is TRBV19 and J usage is TRBJ1-4, with a tentative D call TRBD1 (6 bases). The source of this sequence is a woman aged 40 to 50 in good health. Material for sequencing was blood. This CDR3 is CATLTGLNEKLFF. CDR3 DNA: TGTGCCACCCTGACAGGCCTCAATGAAAAACTGTTTTTT.